One sample yielded the 24 T cell receptor beta chains listed below, sequenced in a study of blood T cell repertoires in COVID-19. The repertoire was sequenced with immunoSEQ multiplex PCR; TCRdb's copy has only in-frame clones and lacks some. The sample includes about 47,000 clones, approximately 88% of them seen just once. Sequencing was carried out using peripheral blood. Source of these receptors: a man between 45 and 60 years old with acute or convalescent COVID-19.

The chain uses TRBV19 and TRBJ1-2, with D unclear. The CDR3 covers 12 residues. Germline V gene lookup returns CDR1 LNHDA and CDR2 SQIVND (reference sequence). V was shortened by 6 bases and J by 4 bases, with 9 bases between the two germline ends. The CDR3 sequence is CASRGGFYGYTF. Written as DNA, the CDR3 is TGTGCCAGTAGGGGAGGTTTCTATGGCTACACCTTC.

V and J are TRBV7-3 and TRBJ1-4, with TRBD1 matching over 8 bases. The V segment lost 2 bases and the J segment 6 bases; nucleotides outside the gene matches: 5. Germline CDR1 is SGHTA and CDR2 is FQGTGA. The CDR3 is 15 residues long. CDR3 in DNA: TGTGCCAGCAGCTTACACAGGGGGGGCGATGAAAAACTGTTTTTT. This encodes CASSLHRGGDEKLFF. Full variable domain (remainder filled in from reference TRBV7-3 and TRBJ1-4): GAGVSQTPSNKVTEKGKYVELRCDPISGHTALYWYRQSLGQGPEFLIYFQGTGAADDSGLPNDRFFAVRPEGSVSTLKIQRTERGDSAVYLCASSLHRGGDEKLFFGSGTQLSVL.

The table lists this clone with a count of one. The CDR3 loop reads CAWSVLLAGVNEQYF. In nucleotides, the CDR3 is TGTGCCTGGAGTGTTTTATTAGCGGGGGTGAACGAGCAGTACTTC. The chain combines TRBV30 with TRBJ2-7, with TRBD2 matching over 9 bases. After removal of 0 bases from V and 5 bases from J, the junction contained 8 bases not matched to a gene. Per germline, CDR1 GTSNPN and CDR2 SVGIG (reference sequence). This CDR3 spans 15 amino acids.

The chain combines TRBV6-1 with TRBJ1-2; D call uncertain. Germline values: CDR1 MNHNS, CDR2 SASEGT. V gave up 1 base and J gave up 4 bases, with 7 bases separating them. The CDR3 covers 13 residues. The CDR3 DNA sequence: TGTGCCAGCAGTGAAGTATTATCCTATGGCTACACCTTC. The encoded protein is CASSEVLSYGYTF.

The J gene is TRBJ1-5, the V gene TRBV11-2, with 8 bases fitting TRBD1. Germline V gene sequence: CDR1 SGHAT, CDR2 FQNNGV. The J segment lost 2 bases and the V segment lost 3 bases, leaving 3 bases of the junction unmatched. The CDR3 has 15 amino acids. The CDR3 coding sequence is TGTGCCAGCAGCTTGGCAGGGGGCGGCAATCAGCCCCAGCATTTT. Protein: CASSLAGGGNQPQHF.

The chain is built from TRBV6-5 and TRBJ2-7; possibly TRBD2 for D (5 bases). The V end was cut by 5 bases, the J end by 0 bases, with 8 bases between. Germline V lookup: CDR1 MNHEY, CDR2 SVGAGI. CDR3 length equals 13 residues. The CDR3 DNA is TGTGCCAGCAGTAGGGAGCACTCCTACGAGCAGTACTTC. Its protein product is CASSREHSYEQYF.

The chain is built from TRBV4-2 and TRBJ2-1, with TRBD2 identical over 9 bases. Germline lookup yields CDR1 LGHNA and CDR2 YNFKEQ. The V gene end was trimmed by 4 bases and the J gene end by 4 bases; junction bases not matched to a gene: 8. CDR3 size: 16 residues. CDR3 in amino acids: CASSRYSGGEYNEQFF. The CDR3 region has the DNA TGTGCCAGCAGCCGGTATAGCGGGGGCGAATACAATGAGCAGTTCTTC.

As DNA, the CDR3 is TGTGCCAGCAGTTACAGCCAGAGGAACTATGGCTACACCTTC. It translates to CASSYSQRNYGYTF. The chain joins TRBV6-5 to TRBJ1-2; D is unclear. The CDR3 runs to 14 residues. The germline V and J ends were trimmed by 2 bases and 2 bases, with 9 bases remaining between them. CDR1 and CDR2 (germline): MNHEY, SVGAGI.

V and J are TRBV2 and TRBJ1-5, with D tentatively TRBD1 (5 bases). Germline CDR1 reads SNHLY; CDR2 reads FYNNEI. The CDR3 runs to 14 residues. V was cut by 2 bases and J by 6 bases, with 11 bases left in between. The CDR3 protein is CASSESRGSQPQHF. Written as DNA, the CDR3 is TGTGCCAGCAGTGAATCCCGGGGGAGTCAGCCCCAGCATTTT.

The rearrangement uses TRBV5-4 and TRBJ1-1; no clear D gene. Trimming stripped 4 bases from V and 1 base from J, with 14 bases between. Germline V gene data show CDR1 as SGHNT and CDR2 as YYREEE (reference sequence). The CDR3 contains 15 residues. In nucleotides, the CDR3 is TGTGCCAGCAGCCCCGCCCGGACTGAGAACACTGAAGCTTTCTTT. Its protein is CASSPARTENTEAFF.

CDR3 amino acids: CAIRGTDSYNEQFF. CDR3 DNA sequence: TGTGCCATACGAGGGACAGATTCCTACAATGAGCAGTTCTTC. This chain links TRBV10-3 with TRBJ2-1; 7 bases agree with TRBD1. Germline V gives CDR1 ENHRY, CDR2 SYGVKD. The junction had 6 bases not matched to a gene; V was cut back by 9 bases and J by 1 base. This CDR3 has 14 residues.

The chain joins TRBV21-1 to TRBJ1-5. TRBV21-1 is a known pseudogene. CDR3 size: 11 residues. DNA for the CDR3: TGTGCCAGCAGCCTAAATCAGCCCCAGCATTTT. Amino acid sequence: CASSLNQPQHF.

The J gene is TRBJ2-7, the V gene TRBV6-1; no reliable D call. This CDR3 region has 14 residues. Germline V CDR1 and CDR2: MNHNS, SASEGT. V lost 5 bases to trimming and J lost 3 bases, with 14 bases between them. The CDR3 sequence: CASSSKIPIYEQYF. The CDR3 DNA is TGTGCCAGCAGTTCCAAAATTCCCATCTACGAGCAGTACTTC.

CDR3 sequence reads: CASSEYPSGVPSPLHF. CDR3 sequence (DNA): TGTGCCAGCAGTGAATACCCCTCGGGGGTCCCGTCACCCCTCCACTTT. This rearrangement joins TRBV6-1 to TRBJ1-6; TRBD1 might be the D (5 bases). Per germline, CDR1 MNHNS and CDR2 SASEGT. This CDR3 has 16 residues. V was trimmed by 2 bases and J by 10 bases, leaving 18 bases between them.

The rearrangement joins TRBV7-6 to TRBJ2-1, with 7 bases lining up with TRBD1. The ends lost 5 bases at V and 5 bases at J; junction bases unmatched: 12. The length of the CDR3 is 16 residues. CDR1 and CDR2 from the germline V gene are SGHVS and FNYEAQ. The CDR3: CASSAPFRDRDNEQFF. CDR3 in DNA: TGTGCCAGCAGCGCCCCATTCCGGGACAGAGACAATGAGCAGTTCTTC.

The CDR3 region has the DNA TGTGCCACCAGTGACCTGCGGGGACAGGGTTTCAATGAGCAGTTCTTC. This codes for CATSDLRGQGFNEQFF. V is TRBV24-1 and J is TRBJ2-1; 9 bases are a match to TRBD1. The CDR3 length is 16 residues. V lost 4 bases to trimming and J lost 6 bases; unmatched junction nucleotides: 9. CDR1 is KGHDR, CDR2 SFDVKD, per germline.

This clone was seen just once. The V call is TRBV5-5, the J call TRBJ2-7, with 9 positions matching TRBD2. This CDR3 contains 15 residues. The V segment lost 3 bases and the J segment 2 bases; nucleotides outside the gene matches: 6. In germline, CDR1 is SGHKS, CDR2 YYEKEE (reference sequence). As DNA, the CDR3 is TGTGCCAGCAGCTCTAGCGGGACCCTAACCTACGAGCAGTACTTC. This gives the protein CASSSSGTLTYEQYF.

The rearrangement links TRBV4-1 to TRBJ2-7, with D unclear. CDR3 length: 12 amino acids. Trimming shortened V by 1 base and J by 6 bases, and 7 bases separated the two germline ends. CDR1 is MGHRA and CDR2 is YSYEKL in the germline V gene. The CDR3 here is CASSQVPGEQYF. The CDR3 region has the DNA TGCGCCAGCAGCCAAGTCCCGGGCGAGCAGTACTTC.

The chain couples TRBV7-2 to TRBJ2-7, with a tentative D call TRBD2 (6 bases). This CDR3 region has 16 residues. CDR1 and CDR2 from the germline V gene are SGHTA and FQGNSA. Trimming cost V 5 bases and J 1 base, with 18 bases left between them. CDR3 nucleotide sequence: TGTGCCAGCAGCCCCGGCTCTTCCGGAGGGTCCTACGAGCAGTACTTC. It yields the protein CASSPGSSGGSYEQYF.

The V call is TRBV5-1, the J call TRBJ2-1; D is undetermined. The CDR3 is 13 residues long. Trimming shortened V by 4 bases and J by 5 bases, and 10 bases separated the two germline ends. Germline V gene sequence: CDR1 SGHRS, CDR2 YFSETQ. This CDR3 reads CASSPGYDNEQFF. The CDR3 DNA reads as TGCGCCAGCAGCCCCGGGTACGACAATGAGCAGTTCTTC.

The rearrangement uses TRBV28 and TRBJ1-2, with 7 positions matching TRBD1. Trimming took 8 bases from V and 4 from J; bases not matched to a gene: 10. The germline CDR1 and CDR2 sequences are MDHEN and SYDVKM. This CDR3 is 14 amino acids long. The CDR3 loop reads CASRQGQFFYGYTF. CDR3 nucleotides: TGTGCCAGCCGACAGGGACAGTTTTTCTATGGCTACACCTTC.

In DNA, the CDR3 is TGTGCCAGCAGTCGGACAGCTTACAATGAGCAGTTCTTC. This encodes CASSRTAYNEQFF. The V call is TRBV6-5, the J call TRBJ2-1, with TRBD1 as a possible D gene (6 bases). V gave up 5 bases and J gave up 4 bases, with 9 bases separating them. In germline, CDR1 is MNHEY, CDR2 SVGAGI. This CDR3 contains 13 residues.

The rearrangement links TRBV18 to TRBJ1-2, with D possibly TRBD1 on 6 matching bases. The length of the CDR3 is 13 residues. V lost 2 bases and J 6 bases, leaving 10 bases between the germline ends. Germline V gene sequence: CDR1 KGHSH, CDR2 LQKENI. The CDR3 spells CASSPDRSHGYTF. The CDR3 DNA reads as TGTGCCAGCTCACCAGACAGGTCTCATGGCTACACCTTC. Full variable domain (outside the CDR3, taken from reference TRBV18 and TRBJ1-2): NAGVMQNPRHLVRRRGQEARLRCSPMKGHSHVYWYRQLPEEGLKFMVYLQKENIIDESGMPKERFSAEFPKEGPSILRIQQVVRGDSAAYFCASSPDRSHGYTFGSGTRLTVV.

This clone was seen a handful of times. The chain has TRBV5-1 and TRBJ2-3; 7 bases match TRBD1. This CDR3 region has 13 residues. Unmatched junction bases numbered 2, after V lost 4 bases and J lost 3 bases. Germline lookup yields CDR1 SGHRS and CDR2 YFSETQ. CDR3 nucleotide sequence: TGCGCCAGCAGCGCACAGGGGACAGATACGCAGTATTTT. This encodes CASSAQGTDTQYF.